What follows describes a single T cell receptor (beta chain). As yet, its antigen is unknown. This sample includes further DNA sequences coding for the same CDR3. Trimming pared 8 bases from V and 2 bases from J, leaving 12 bases between. Germline CDR1 GTSNPN, CDR2 SVGIG (reference sequence). The CDR3 spans 12 residues. The authors divided CD4+ cells into CD45RA+ naive and CD45RA-negative memory subsets. Here immunoSEQ multiplex PCR was the method, and the copy in TCRdb shows in-frame clones only, minus some. This sample has millions of clones; more than 80% occur once, and the top ten carry roughly 0.15%. The sample comes from a study of shared clonotypes between healthy human individuals. About the study: The plates for each donor numbered three CD4 naive, three CD4 memory, two CD8 naive and one CD8 memory.

Study-wide results and caveats: Limited genetic and exposure-history diversity came from having few donors.

The rearrangement joins TRBV30 to TRBJ1-1; D not resolved. The sequence was obtained from a man between 18 and 35 years old in good health. The specimen sequenced was naive CD4+ T cells sorted from blood. Indicated subset: CD45RA+ positively selected. The CDR3: CARDRANTEAFF. As DNA, the CDR3 is TGTGCCAGAGATCGGGCAAACACTGAAGCTTTCTTT. Variable domain in full (rest from reference TRBV30 and TRBJ1-1): SQTIHQWPATLVQPVGSPLSLECTVEGTSNPNLYWYRQAAGRGLQLLFYSVGIGQISSEVPQNLSASRPQDRQFILSSKKLLLSDSGFYLCARDRANTEAFFGQGTRLTVV.